This passage covers 10 T cell receptor beta chains from one sample sequenced in a study of PD-L1 blockade in urothelial cancer. Using immunoSEQ multiplex PCR, the repertoire was profiled, and TCRdb retains in-frame clones only, with some absent. The sample shows around 70,000 clones, 85% to 90% of them seen only once. The sample's time point: pretreatment peripheral blood. Sequenced material: PBMCs, taken around atezolizumab (anti-PD-L1) treatment. The receptors derive from a man in his sixties or seventies with urothelial cancer.

This chain joins TRBV10-2 and TRBJ2-1; the D gene is possibly TRBD2 (5 bases). The germline V and J ends were trimmed by 5 bases and 0 bases, with 8 bases remaining between them. The CDR3 covers 14 residues. The germline gives CDR1 WSHSY, CDR2 SAAADI. CDR3 loop: CASSLGSSYNEQFF. CDR3 coding DNA: TGCGCCAGCAGTTTGGGGAGCTCCTACAATGAGCAGTTCTTC.

The gene calls are TRBV6-1 and TRBJ1-4, with TRBD1 matching 7 bases. The trim removed 7 bases at V and 6 bases at J, leaving 11 bases unmatched. This CDR3 has 15 amino acids. CDR1 MNHNS and CDR2 SASEGT come from the germline V gene. This CDR3 is CASIQEGAWYEKLFF. The CDR3 DNA sequence: TGTGCCAGCATTCAGGAGGGGGCTTGGTATGAAAAACTGTTTTTT.

The rearrangement uses TRBV28 and TRBJ2-2; weak D call: TRBD2 (6 bases). This CDR3 is built from 15 residues. V was cut by 6 bases and J by 4 bases, with 15 bases left in between. CDR1 is MDHEN and CDR2 is SYDVKM in the germline V gene. This CDR3 is CASSPGGVATGELFF. DNA of the CDR3: TGTGCCAGCAGCCCCGGAGGGGTGGCCACCGGGGAGCTGTTTTTT.

The chain uses TRBV9 and TRBJ2-1; TRBD1 aligns across 12 bases. In germline, CDR1 is SGDLS, CDR2 YYNGEE. The CDR3 length is 16 residues. The J segment lost 9 bases and the V segment lost 0 bases, leaving 7 bases of the junction unmatched. The CDR3 DNA is TGTGCCAGCAGCGTAGAGGCGGGACAGGGGGCCGGTGAGCAGTTCTTC. Amino acids: CASSVEAGQGAGEQFF.

This chain links TRBV25-1 with TRBJ2-1, with TRBD2 matching 7 bases. The CDR3 sequence is 14 residues long. Germline lookup yields CDR1 MGHDK and CDR2 SYGVNS. The trim removed 2 bases at V and 4 bases at J, leaving 2 bases unmatched. The CDR3, as DNA: TGTGCCAGCAGTGAACCGGGAGGTTACAATGAGCAGTTCTTC. It yields the protein CASSEPGGYNEQFF.

This chain joins TRBV6-5 and TRBJ2-7; D possibly corresponds to TRBD2 (5 bases). V lost 0 bases and J 7 bases, leaving 16 bases between the germline ends. The V gene's germline CDR1 is MNHEY and CDR2 SVGAGI. The CDR3 contains 15 residues. The CDR3 DNA reads as TGTGCCAGCAGTTACTCCAATCGGGGTATGGGTGAGCAGTACTTC. This encodes CASSYSNRGMGEQYF.

The chain carries TRBV28 and TRBJ1-3; D is undetermined. In germline, CDR1 is MDHEN, CDR2 SYDVKM. The CDR3 is 15 amino acids. Trimming left V 3 bases short and J 2 bases short, with 11 bases between. The CDR3 nucleotides read TGTGCCAGCAGTTTTGTGGCGGGGACTGGAAACACCATATATTTT. It translates to CASSFVAGTGNTIYF.

The chain employs TRBV5-6 and TRBJ2-1, with D perhaps TRBD2 (6 bases). The V gene lost 3 bases and the J gene lost 1 base, with 14 bases spanning the gap. Germline V CDR1 and CDR2: SGHDT, YYEEEE. The CDR3 spans 16 residues. The CDR3 nucleotides are TGTGCCAGCAGCTGGGGGACTCCTCCTTCCTACAATGAGCAGTTCTTC. The encoded protein is CASSWGTPPSYNEQFF.

The chain links TRBV25-1 to TRBJ2-3, with 9 positions matching TRBD1. The CDR3 spans 16 residues. V lost 7 bases and J lost 3; bases outside the gene matches: 11. Germline values: CDR1 MGHDK, CDR2 SYGVNS. CDR3 bases: TGTGCCAGCACTGCGGACAGGGGATTTTCGACAGATACGCAGTATTTT. Amino acid sequence: CASTADRGFSTDTQYF. The full variable domain, rest sourced from reference TRBV25-1 and TRBJ2-3, is EADIYQTPRYLVIGTGKKITLECSQTMGHDKMYWYQQDPGMELHLIHYSYGVNSTEKGDLSSESTVSRIRTEHFPLTLESARPSHTSQYLCASTADRGFSTDTQYFGPGTRLTVL.

The chain links TRBV10-1 to TRBJ2-2; D gene ambiguous. The ends were cut back, 5 bases at V and 4 bases at J, with 8 bases in the middle. The CDR3 sequence is 13 residues long. In germline, CDR1 is WNHNN, CDR2 SYGVQD (reference sequence). The CDR3 loop reads CASSRYGTGELFF. Written as DNA, the CDR3 is TGCGCCAGCAGTAGATACGGCACCGGGGAGCTGTTTTTT.